This TCR beta chain was found in a study of blood T cell repertoires in COVID-19. Sequencing was performed with immunoSEQ multiplex PCR; in TCRdb, only in-frame clones are kept and a portion is missing. The data contain under 75,000 clones, about four fifths of them seen just once; the ten biggest clones take up roughly 6.3%. The sequenced sample consisted of peripheral blood. The receptor comes from a human donor in a cohort sampled during active COVID-19.

In DNA form, the CDR3 reads TGTGCCAGCAGTTTATCGGGGACAGGACTCTACGAGCAGTACTTC. This translates into CASSLSGTGLYEQYF. The chain employs TRBV27 and TRBJ2-7; 8 positions match TRBD1. This CDR3 comprises 15 residues. Trimming at V came to 0 bases and at J to 3 bases, leaving 4 bases not matched to a gene. Germline loops: CDR1 MNHEY, CDR2 SMNVEV (reference sequence).